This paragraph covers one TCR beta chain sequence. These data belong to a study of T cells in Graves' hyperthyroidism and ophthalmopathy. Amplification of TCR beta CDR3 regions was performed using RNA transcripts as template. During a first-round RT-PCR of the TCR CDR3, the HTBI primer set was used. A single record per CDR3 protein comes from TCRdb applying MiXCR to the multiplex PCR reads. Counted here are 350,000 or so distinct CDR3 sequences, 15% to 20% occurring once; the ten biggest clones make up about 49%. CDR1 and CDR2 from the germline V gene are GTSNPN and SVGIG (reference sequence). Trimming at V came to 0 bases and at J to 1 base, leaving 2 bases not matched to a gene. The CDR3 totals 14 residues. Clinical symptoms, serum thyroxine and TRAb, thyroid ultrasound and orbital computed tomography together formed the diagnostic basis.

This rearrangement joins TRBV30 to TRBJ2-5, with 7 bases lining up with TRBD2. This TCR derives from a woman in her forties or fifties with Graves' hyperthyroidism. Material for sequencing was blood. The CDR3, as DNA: TGTGCCTGGAGTGTGGGGACTACCCAAGAGACCCAGTACTTC. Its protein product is CAWSVGTTQETQYF.